What follows describes a single T cell receptor beta chain. This record belongs to a study of CDR3 diversity in severe acne. Each CDR3 protein is one row after TCRdb ran MiXCR on the PCR reads. The data show over 70,000 distinct CDR3 sequences, with around 49% seen just once and roughly an eighth held by the top ten. Germline V gene data show CDR1 as SEHNR and CDR2 as FQNEAQ (reference sequence). The CDR3 covers 15 residues. The V and J ends lost 3 bases and 6 bases respectively, with 15 bases between them. Sequenced: blood. This TCR came from a male donor in good health, without acne. V is TRBV7-9 and J is TRBJ2-1, with D perhaps assigned TRBD1 or TRBD2 (5 bases each). The DNA for the CDR3 is TGTGCCAGCAGCTTTGTTCTAGCAGGGAGCAATGAGCAGTTCTTC. This encodes CASSFVLAGSNEQFF.